These 27 T cell receptor beta chains were all obtained from the same sample, sequenced in a study of cytomegalovirus exposure and HLA in healthy donors. Primers: 60 Vbeta forward and 13 Jbeta reverse. Sequencing used immunoSEQ multiplex PCR; TCRdb keeps in-frame clones, though not all of them. The sample holds about 140,000 clones. The source material was PBMCs. These receptors all come from a man in his forties or fifties in good health and CMV-seronegative.

This clone ranks as medium-sized (0.01 to 0.1%) in terms of frequency. This chain uses TRBV28 with TRBJ2-5, with D possibly being TRBD2 (7 bases). Germline lookup yields CDR1 MDHEN and CDR2 SYDVKM. CDR3 length: 16 amino acids. V was trimmed by 7 bases and J by 5 bases, leaving 23 bases between them. CDR3 nucleotides: TGTGCCAGCACCCTAAGGGGGGGGCCGGGGAGGGAGACCCAGTACTTC. This encodes CASTLRGGPGRETQYF.

This chain uses TRBV20-1 with TRBJ2-5; perhaps TRBD2 as D (5 bases). With 5 bases removed from V and 7 bases from J, the gap between germline ends came to 8 bases. The CDR3 has 10 residues. Germline CDR1 is DFQATT and CDR2 is SNEGSKA (reference sequence). CDR3 sequence: CSAPLGTQYF. The CDR3, as DNA: TGCAGTGCTCCACTAGGGACCCAGTACTTC.

The chain is built from TRBV5-1 and TRBJ2-5; perhaps TRBD2 as D (5 bases). Trimming pared 5 bases from V and 1 base from J, leaving 9 bases between. Germline V CDR1 and CDR2: SGHRS, YFSETQ. The CDR3 consists of 13 residues. CDR3 amino acids: CASSQLAQETQYF. The CDR3 nucleotides are TGCGCCAGCAGTCAGCTAGCCCAAGAGACCCAGTACTTC. Looking up the rest from reference TRBV5-1 and TRBJ2-5 gives the full variable domain: KAGVTQTPRYLIKTRGQQVTLSCSPISGHRSVSWYQQTPGQGLQFLFEYFSETQRNKGNFPGRFSGRQFSNSRSEMNVSTLELGDSALYLCASSQLAQETQYFGPGTRLLVL.

This chain links TRBV10-3 with TRBJ1-2; 7 positions match TRBD1. Unmatched junction bases numbered 1, after V lost 3 bases and J lost 3 bases. Germline CDR1 ENHRY, CDR2 SYGVKD. This CDR3 has 13 residues. The CDR3 DNA is TGTGCCATCAGTGAAGGACAGGACTATGGCTACACCTTC. This gives the protein CAISEGQDYGYTF.

V and J are TRBV5-4 and TRBJ2-2; 10 nucleotides agree with TRBD2. The CDR3 runs to 16 residues. V gave up 1 base and J gave up 9 bases; unmatched junction bases: 9. Germline V gene sequence: CDR1 SGHNT, CDR2 YYREEE (reference sequence). The CDR3 sequence: CASSLFDPAGGRELFF. In DNA form, the CDR3 reads TGTGCCAGCAGCTTGTTTGATCCAGCGGGGGGGCGGGAGCTGTTTTTT.

The genes are TRBV28 and TRBJ1-5; D perhaps matches TRBD1 (6 bases). Germline V gene data show CDR1 as MDHEN and CDR2 as SYDVKM. CDR3 length: 14 residues. The V gene lost 7 bases and the J gene lost 5 bases, with 15 bases spanning the gap. The CDR3 DNA reads TGTGCCAGCACTCCCTGGGGGCGCGATCAGCCCCAGCATTTT. Translated, it gives CASTPWGRDQPQHF.

V is TRBV19 and J is TRBJ1-4, with 8 bases identical to TRBD1. CDR3 length: 15 amino acids. The J segment lost 6 bases and the V segment lost 3 bases, leaving 6 bases of the junction unmatched. Per germline, CDR1 LNHDA and CDR2 SQIVND (reference sequence). The CDR3: CASSMFDRGDEKLFF. The CDR3 bases are TGTGCCAGTAGTATGTTCGACAGGGGAGATGAAAAACTGTTTTTT.

The chain combines TRBV6-5 with TRBJ1-2, with 8 bases lining up with TRBD1. CDR1 MNHEY and CDR2 SVGAGI come from the germline V gene. V lost 4 bases and J lost 4; bases outside the gene matches: 2. CDR3 length equals 13 residues. Here the CDR3 DNA reads TGTGCCAGCAGTTCCGGACAGGGCTATGGCTACACCTTC. As protein: CASSSGQGYGYTF.

V and J are TRBV4-1 and TRBJ2-7; 9 bases are a match to TRBD1. V was clipped by 2 bases and J by 6 bases; unmatched bases: 2. The CDR3 is made up of 13 amino acids. Germline-derived CDR1 and CDR2 are MGHRA and YSYEKL. The CDR3 here is CASSQPTGGEQYF. CDR3 nucleotide sequence: TGCGCCAGCAGCCAACCGACAGGGGGCGAGCAGTACTTC.

The genes are TRBV5-6 and TRBJ1-1; a possible D gene is TRBD1 (6 bases). The CDR3 runs to 14 residues. Germline loops: CDR1 SGHDT, CDR2 YYEEEE. V dropped 0 bases and J dropped 2 bases, with 8 bases sitting between them. CDR3 DNA: TGTGCCAGCAGCTTGGGACAGGTTAACACTGAAGCTTTCTTT. This codes for CASSLGQVNTEAFF. The entire variable domain, with the rest obtained from reference TRBV5-6 and TRBJ1-1, is as follows: DAGVTQSPTHLIKTRGQQVTLRCSPKSGHDTVSWYQQALGQGPQFIFQYYEEEERQRGNFPDRFSGHQFPNYSSELNVNALLLGDSALYLCASSLGQVNTEAFFGQGTRLTVV.

DNA of the CDR3: TGTGCCAGCAGTTTGACAGCTAGCAATCAGCCCCAGCATTTT. Translation gives CASSLTASNQPQHF. The chain joins TRBV6-5 to TRBJ1-5; D possibly corresponds to TRBD1 (5 bases). The V gene lost 4 bases and the J gene lost 0 bases, with 7 bases spanning the gap. The CDR3 consists of 14 residues. Looked up from germline, CDR1 is MNHEY and CDR2 is SVGAGI.

CDR3 nucleotides: TGTGCCAGCAGTTATGGACAGGGAGTGTACGAGCAGTACTTC. Protein: CASSYGQGVYEQYF. The gene calls are TRBV6-5 and TRBJ2-5, with 8 bases identical to TRBD1. The tail of the sequence fits TRBJ2-7 better, so the J call may be wrong. Looked up from germline, CDR1 is MNHEY and CDR2 is SVGAGI. The CDR3 totals 14 residues.

The genes are TRBV4-2 and TRBJ1-3; a weak D match, TRBD1 (6 bases). Germline CDR1 and CDR2: LGHNA and YNFKEQ. V was cut by 0 bases and J by 4 bases, with 13 bases left in between. The CDR3 spans 16 residues. The chain's CDR3 is CASSQEQGSYGNTIYF. In DNA form, the CDR3 reads TGTGCCAGCAGCCAAGAACAGGGTTCTTACGGAAACACCATATATTTT.

The chain couples TRBV15 to TRBJ2-1, with 7 bases that match TRBD2. The CDR3 runs to 16 residues. The V and J ends lost 4 bases and 8 bases, in that order; junction bases with no gene match: 14. CDR1 and CDR2 (germline): LNHNV, YYDKDF (reference sequence). The CDR3 DNA sequence: TGTGCCACCAGCAAGACGGCTAGCGGCATTAGGGATGAGCAGTTCTTC. This translates into CATSKTASGIRDEQFF.

This chain joins TRBV4-3 and TRBJ1-2; a possible D gene is TRBD1 (5 bases). The germline V gene has CDR1 LGHNA and CDR2 YSLEER. There are 16 residues in the CDR3. The germline V and J ends were trimmed by 1 base and 2 bases, with 14 bases remaining between them. The CDR3 sequence: CASSQVYVSGNYGYTF. CDR3 nucleotides: TGCGCCAGCAGCCAAGTATACGTGTCAGGGAACTATGGCTACACCTTC.

The V and J genes are TRBV7-9 and TRBJ1-1; D is possibly TRBD1 (6 bases). Germline CDR1 is SEHNR and CDR2 is FQNEAQ (reference sequence). The CDR3 sequence is 14 residues long. Deletions cut 1 base from V and 8 bases from J, with 14 bases between. The CDR3 DNA reads TGTGCCAGCAGCTTAGGAGGGGGTCAGGGGGAAGCTTTCTTT. It encodes CASSLGGGQGEAFF.

The V gene is TRBV9, the J gene TRBJ2-1; 9 bases align to TRBD1. V shed 2 bases, J shed 3 bases, and the junction held 3 bases outside the gene matches. The CDR3 spans 15 residues. The germline CDR1 and CDR2 sequences are SGDLS and YYNGEE. The CDR3 DNA sequence: TGTGCCAGCAGCGTCCAGGGACAGGGCTACAATGAGCAGTTCTTC. Its protein product is CASSVQGQGYNEQFF.

The rearrangement links TRBV29-1 to TRBJ1-3; D perhaps matches TRBD1 (6 bases). This CDR3 is built from 13 residues. Germline V CDR1 and CDR2: SQVTM, ANQGSEA. V was trimmed by 4 bases and J by 2 bases, leaving 9 bases between them. The DNA for the CDR3 is TGCAGCGTTGTACAGGGTGCTGGAAACACCATATATTTT. It encodes CSVVQGAGNTIYF.

This chain links TRBV19 with TRBJ2-7, with a tentative D call TRBD2 (6 bases). V was pared by 5 bases and J by 5 bases, with 19 bases between. Germline CDR1 LNHDA, CDR2 SQIVND (reference sequence). The CDR3 consists of 15 residues. CDR3 region: CASSQGRGRGNEQYF. The DNA of the CDR3 is TGTGCCAGTAGTCAAGGGCGGGGAAGGGGAAACGAGCAGTACTTC. The variable domain in full, completed from reference TRBV19 and TRBJ2-7, reads DGGITQSPKYLFRKEGQNVTLSCEQNLNHDAMYWYRQDPGQGLRLIYYSQIVNDFQKGDIAEGYSVSREKKESFPLTVTSAQKNPTAFYLCASSQGRGRGNEQYFGPGTRLTVT.

J is TRBJ2-5 and V is TRBV25-1; TRBD2 might be the D (7 bases). The J call may be wrong; the DNA end is better matched by TRBJ2-7. Germline V gene data show CDR1 as MGHDK and CDR2 as SYGVNS. The CDR3 runs 11 residues. CDR3 in DNA: TGTGCCAGCGGGGGGGCCCACGAGCAGTACTTC. This sequence encodes CASGGAHEQYF.

The rearrangement uses TRBV7-9 and TRBJ1-1; TRBD1 might be the D (6 bases). The ends were cut back, 5 bases at V and 1 base at J, with 11 bases in the middle. Germline-derived CDR1 and CDR2 are SEHNR and FQNEAQ (reference sequence). The CDR3 runs to 14 residues. The CDR3 nucleotides read TGTGCCAGCAGCCCGGGGGGGGCGAACACTGAAGCTTTCTTT. Protein sequence: CASSPGGANTEAFF.

The chain recombines TRBV10-3 with TRBJ1-3; the D gene is possibly TRBD1 (5 bases). The length of the CDR3 is 14 residues. Trimming removed 7 bases at V and 0 bases at J, with 10 bases between. In germline, CDR1 is ENHRY, CDR2 SYGVKD. CDR3 protein: CAIKGAFSGNTIYF. CDR3 nucleotides: TGTGCCATCAAAGGGGCCTTCTCTGGAAACACCATATATTTT.

The chain employs TRBV10-3 and TRBJ1-1; 9 bases map to TRBD1. Germline values: CDR1 ENHRY, CDR2 SYGVKD. This CDR3 region has 15 residues. Trimming removed 6 bases from V and 1 base from J; junction bases left unmatched: 6. The CDR3 sequence: CAISDPGQGNTEAFF. The CDR3 nucleotides are TGTGCCATCAGCGATCCGGGACAGGGGAACACTGAAGCTTTCTTT.

The chain carries TRBV27 and TRBJ1-2, with no clear D. CDR3 length equals 12 residues. Germline CDR1 is MNHEY and CDR2 is SMNVEV (reference sequence). The germline V and J ends were trimmed by 8 bases and 7 bases, with 14 bases remaining between them. CDR3 residues: CASGLHRLGYTF. CDR3 nucleotide sequence: TGTGCCAGCGGGCTTCATAGGCTTGGCTACACCTTC.

This chain links TRBV9 with TRBJ1-3, with D unresolved. CDR3 length: 17 residues. Germline V gene data show CDR1 as SGDLS and CDR2 as YYNGEE. Trimming removed 0 bases at V and 0 bases at J, with 13 bases between. The CDR3 sequence is CASSVGVVGRSGNTIYF. The CDR3 DNA reads as TGTGCCAGCAGCGTAGGGGTGGTTGGGCGCTCTGGAAACACCATATATTTT.

CDR3 sequence reads: CASAGGATTGGYTF. In DNA, the CDR3 is TGTGCCAGCGCAGGAGGGGCGACCACCGGGGGCTACACCTTC. J is TRBJ1-2 and V is TRBV7-3, with a weak D call TRBD1 (5 bases). The CDR3 is made up of 14 amino acids. V was clipped by 8 bases and J by 8 bases, with 21 bases between them. Germline V gene data show CDR1 as SGHTA and CDR2 as FQGTGA.

The chain joins TRBV11-2 to TRBJ1-5; the D gene is possibly TRBD1 (5 bases). Trimming pared 2 bases from V and 5 bases from J, leaving 7 bases between. In germline, CDR1 is SGHAT, CDR2 FQNNGV. The CDR3 is made up of 13 amino acids. Written as DNA, the CDR3 is TGTGCCAGCAGCTTAACGGGGGATCAGCCCCAGCATTTT. Translating it yields CASSLTGDQPQHF.